This is a list of T cell receptor beta chains from one sample in a study of control samples from healthy donors and cancer patients. Only in-frame clones appear in the TCRdb table, and some are missing; sequencing was by immunoSEQ multiplex PCR. The sample carries approximately 70,000 clones, over 70% recorded once. Sequenced sample: blood. These receptors all come from a man aged 50 to 60 in good health. CDR3s leave out the opening cysteine and the closing phenylalanine or tryptophan. Each record gives: CDR3 protein, J gene, V gene.

CDR3 protein: ASSSRGNTEAF; J gene: TRBJ1-1; V gene: TRBV27
CDR3 protein: SAGQGQETQY; J gene: TRBJ2-5; V gene: TRBV29-1
CDR3 protein: ASSVGTGRYEQY; J gene: TRBJ2-7; V gene: TRBV19
CDR3 protein: ASRRSGTGGSYEQY; J gene: TRBJ2-7; V gene: TRBV27
CDR3 protein: ASSENLASSGNTIY; J gene: TRBJ1-3; V gene: TRBV6-1
CDR3 protein: ASSLGAGAEAF; J gene: TRBJ1-1; V gene: TRBV7-2
CDR3 protein: ASSYRSTAF; J gene: TRBJ1-1; V gene: TRBV6-2/TRBV6-3
CDR3 protein: ASSQGFGTAGNIQY; J gene: TRBJ2-4; V gene: TRBV4-1
CDR3 protein: ASSEGRNSPLH; J gene: TRBJ1-6; V gene: TRBV2
CDR3 protein: SASPSPSDTQY; J gene: TRBJ2-3; V gene: TRBV20-1
CDR3 protein: ASSLALTAAYEQY; J gene: TRBJ2-7; V gene: TRBV7-2
CDR3 protein: ASSQVTAGLANTGELF; J gene: TRBJ2-2; V gene: TRBV4-3
CDR3 protein: ASSPPGPGSPLH; J gene: TRBJ1-6; V gene: TRBV19
CDR3 protein: ASSRSGQGRSPLH; J gene: TRBJ1-6; V gene: TRBV6-2/TRBV6-3
CDR3 protein: ASSPDTANYGYT; J gene: TRBJ1-2; V gene: TRBV6-5
CDR3 protein: ASSLAQETQY; J gene: TRBJ2-5; V gene: TRBV5-6